This T cell receptor (beta chain) was sequenced in a study of tumor-infiltrating lymphocytes in primary liver carcinoma. Whole-study results and caveats: Only about 7.5-25% of top clones appeared in all five tumor regions.

This clonotype was recorded once. What it binds is unknown. A junction end diverges from the germline sequence, so it may reflect a read error. Scientists recovered RNA and DNA together from around 20-30 mg of unsorted bulk tissue. The patients presented with primary liver carcinoma, which was managed through surgical resection. At sampling, these chronic HBV carriers had received no treatment. Tumor samples were assessed, and every one had over 90% viable tumor cells. The CDR3 loop spans 16 amino acids. Looked up from germline, CDR1 is MNHEY and CDR2 is SVGAGI. Production of TCR beta cDNA used 400 to 650 ng total RNA together with a constant-region primer. Three nested multiplex PCR rounds, a slightly modified ARM-PCR, produced the libraries for TCR beta. TRBV1-TRBV30 forward primers paired with a C-beta reverse primer drove the first two PCR rounds, roughly 10 cycles each. TCRdb re-analysed the multiplex PCR reads in MiXCR, keeping a single row per CDR3 protein. Of 50,000 to 65,000 distinct CDR3 sequences detected, around 64% appear once; the ten largest clones hold roughly 40%.

The material sequenced was liver tumor tissue from sampling region 4. Subset meaning: tumor region T4, right-lateral pole. This sequence joins TRBV6-5 and TRBJ1-3; D possibly corresponds to TRBD1 (5 bases). This clonotype was sampled from a man aged 40-49 years with primary liver carcinoma and hepatitis B virus infection. CDR3 DNA: TGTACCAGCAGTCCCGGGGCAAGGGGAACTGGAAACACCATATATTTT. This sequence encodes CTSSPGARGTGNTIYF.